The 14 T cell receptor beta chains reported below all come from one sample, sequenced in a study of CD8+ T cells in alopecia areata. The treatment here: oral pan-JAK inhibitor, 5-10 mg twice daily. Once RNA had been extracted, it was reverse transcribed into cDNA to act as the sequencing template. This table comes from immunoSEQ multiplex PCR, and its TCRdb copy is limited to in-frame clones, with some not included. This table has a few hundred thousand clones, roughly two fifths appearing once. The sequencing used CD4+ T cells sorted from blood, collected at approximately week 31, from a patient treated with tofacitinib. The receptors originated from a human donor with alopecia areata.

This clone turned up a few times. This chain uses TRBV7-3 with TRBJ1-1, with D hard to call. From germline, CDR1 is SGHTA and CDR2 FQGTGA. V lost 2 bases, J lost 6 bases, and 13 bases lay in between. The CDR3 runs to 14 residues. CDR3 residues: CASSLVFGGPEAFF. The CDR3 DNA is TGTGCCAGCAGCTTAGTTTTTGGTGGGCCTGAAGCTTTCTTT. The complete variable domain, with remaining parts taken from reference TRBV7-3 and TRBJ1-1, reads GAGVSQTPSNKVTEKGKYVELRCDPISGHTALYWYRQSLGQGPEFLIYFQGTGAADDSGLPNDRFFAVRPEGSVSTLKIQRTERGDSAVYLCASSLVFGGPEAFFGQGTRLTVV.

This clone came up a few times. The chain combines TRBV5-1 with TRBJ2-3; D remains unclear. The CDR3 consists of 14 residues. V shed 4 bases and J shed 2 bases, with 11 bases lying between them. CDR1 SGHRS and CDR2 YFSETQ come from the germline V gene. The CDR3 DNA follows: TGCGCCAGCAGCCCAGTGGACCCCACAGATACGCAGTATTTT. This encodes CASSPVDPTDTQYF.

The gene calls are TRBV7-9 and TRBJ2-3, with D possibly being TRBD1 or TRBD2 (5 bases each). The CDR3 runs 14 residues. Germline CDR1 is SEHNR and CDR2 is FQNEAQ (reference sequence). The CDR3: CAYRDRYFTDTQYF. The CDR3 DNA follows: TGTGCTTACCGGGACCGCTATTTCACAGATACGCAGTATTTT.

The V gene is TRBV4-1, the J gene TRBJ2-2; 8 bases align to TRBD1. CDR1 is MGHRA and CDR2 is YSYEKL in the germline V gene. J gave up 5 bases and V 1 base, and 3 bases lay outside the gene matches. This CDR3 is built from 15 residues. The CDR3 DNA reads TGCGCCAGCAGCCAAGGGACAGGGATGACCGGGGAGCTGTTTTTT. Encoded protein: CASSQGTGMTGELFF.

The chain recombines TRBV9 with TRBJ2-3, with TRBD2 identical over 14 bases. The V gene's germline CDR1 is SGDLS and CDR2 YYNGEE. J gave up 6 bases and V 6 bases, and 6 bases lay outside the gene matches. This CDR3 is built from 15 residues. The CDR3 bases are TGTGCCAGCACGACTAGCGGGGGGGCCGCGGATACGCAGTATTTT. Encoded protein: CASTTSGGAADTQYF.

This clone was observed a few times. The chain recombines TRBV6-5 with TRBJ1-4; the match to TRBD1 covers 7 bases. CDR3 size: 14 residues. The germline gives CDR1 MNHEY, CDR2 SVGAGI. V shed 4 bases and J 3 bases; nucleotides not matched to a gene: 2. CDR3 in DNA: TGTGCCAGCAGTTCCCAGGGGGCTAATGAAAAACTGTTTTTT. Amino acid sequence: CASSSQGANEKLFF.

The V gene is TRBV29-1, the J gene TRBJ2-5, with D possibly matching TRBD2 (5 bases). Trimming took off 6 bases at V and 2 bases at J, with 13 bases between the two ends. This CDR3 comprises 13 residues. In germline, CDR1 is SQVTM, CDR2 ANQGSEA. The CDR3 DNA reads TGCAGCGTCCGAGGGTGGGAGCAAGAGACCCAGTACTTC. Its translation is CSVRGWEQETQYF.

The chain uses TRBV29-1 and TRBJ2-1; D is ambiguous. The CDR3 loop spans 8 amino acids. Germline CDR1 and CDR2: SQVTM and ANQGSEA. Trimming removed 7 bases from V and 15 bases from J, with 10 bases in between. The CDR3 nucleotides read TGCAGCGCTGACGGTTGGTTCTTC. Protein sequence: CSADGWFF.

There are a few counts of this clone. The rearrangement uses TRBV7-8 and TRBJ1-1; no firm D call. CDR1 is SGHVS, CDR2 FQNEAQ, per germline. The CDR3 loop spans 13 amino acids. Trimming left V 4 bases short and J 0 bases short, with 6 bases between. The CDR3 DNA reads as TGTGCCAGCAGCTCGCCCCTGAACACTGAAGCTTTCTTT. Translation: CASSSPLNTEAFF.

The CDR3 here is CASSPVDRGNTGELFF. In DNA form, the CDR3 reads TGTGCCAGTAGTCCAGTAGACAGGGGGAACACCGGGGAGCTGTTTTTT. The V call is TRBV19, the J call TRBJ2-2; TRBD1 matches at 8 bases. Trimming cost V 5 bases and J 1 base; bases outside gene matches: 6. Germline CDR1 LNHDA, CDR2 SQIVND (reference sequence). The CDR3 totals 16 residues.

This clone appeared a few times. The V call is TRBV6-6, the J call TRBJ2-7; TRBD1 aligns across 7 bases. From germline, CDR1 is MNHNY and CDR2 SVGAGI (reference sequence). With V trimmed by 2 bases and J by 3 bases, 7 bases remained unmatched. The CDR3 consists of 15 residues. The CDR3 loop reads CASSYPSTGSYEQYF. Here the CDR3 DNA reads TGTGCCAGCAGTTACCCTTCGACAGGGAGCTACGAGCAGTACTTC.

CDR3 in amino acids: CASRPTDSRTEAFF. The CDR3 DNA reads as TGTGCCAGCAGACCCACTGACAGCCGCACTGAAGCTTTCTTT. V is TRBV6-5 and J is TRBJ1-1, with D perhaps TRBD1 (5 bases). V was clipped by 6 bases and J by 4 bases, with 15 bases between them. CDR1 MNHEY and CDR2 SVGAGI come from the germline V gene. This CDR3 comprises 14 residues.

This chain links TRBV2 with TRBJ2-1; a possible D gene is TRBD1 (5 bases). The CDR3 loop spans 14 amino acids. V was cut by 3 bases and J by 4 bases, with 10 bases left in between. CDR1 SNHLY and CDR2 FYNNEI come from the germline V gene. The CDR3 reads CASSDRGIYNEQFF. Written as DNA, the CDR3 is TGTGCCAGCAGTGATAGGGGTATTTACAATGAGCAGTTCTTC.

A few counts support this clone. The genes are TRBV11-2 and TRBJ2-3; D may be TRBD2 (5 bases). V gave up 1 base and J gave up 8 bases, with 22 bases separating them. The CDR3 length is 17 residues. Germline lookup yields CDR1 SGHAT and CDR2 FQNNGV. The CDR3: CASSLGAGTRSGVTQYF. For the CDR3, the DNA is TGTGCCAGCAGCTTAGGGGCGGGTACTAGGTCTGGAGTTACGCAGTATTTT.